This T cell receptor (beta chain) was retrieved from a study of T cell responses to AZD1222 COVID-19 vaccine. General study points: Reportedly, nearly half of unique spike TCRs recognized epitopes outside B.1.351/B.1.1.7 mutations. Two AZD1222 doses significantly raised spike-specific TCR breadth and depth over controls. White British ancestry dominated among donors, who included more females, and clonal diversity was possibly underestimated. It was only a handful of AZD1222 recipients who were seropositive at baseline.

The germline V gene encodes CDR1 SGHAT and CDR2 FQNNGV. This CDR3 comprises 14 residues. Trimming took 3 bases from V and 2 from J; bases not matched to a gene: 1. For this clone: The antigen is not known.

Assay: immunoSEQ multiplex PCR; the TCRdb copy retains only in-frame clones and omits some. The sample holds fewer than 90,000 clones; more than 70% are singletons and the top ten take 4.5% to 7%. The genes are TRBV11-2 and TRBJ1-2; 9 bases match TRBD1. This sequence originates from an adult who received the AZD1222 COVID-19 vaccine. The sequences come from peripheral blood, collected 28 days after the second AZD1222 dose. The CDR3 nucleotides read TGTGCCAGCAGCTTCGGGACAGGGAACTATGGCTACACCTTC. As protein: CASSFGTGNYGYTF.